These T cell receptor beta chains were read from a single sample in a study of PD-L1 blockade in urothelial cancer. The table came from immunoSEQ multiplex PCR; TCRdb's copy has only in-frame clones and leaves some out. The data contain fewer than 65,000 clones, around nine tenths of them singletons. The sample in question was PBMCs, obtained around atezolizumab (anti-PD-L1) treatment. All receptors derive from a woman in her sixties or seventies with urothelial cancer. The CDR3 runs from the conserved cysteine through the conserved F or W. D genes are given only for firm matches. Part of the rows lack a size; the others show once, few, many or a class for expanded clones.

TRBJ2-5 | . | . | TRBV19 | TGTGCCAGTAGTGGGGGCATTAAAGAGACCCAGTACTTC | CASSGGIKETQYF
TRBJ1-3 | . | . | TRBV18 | TGTGCCAGCTCACTGGGAGGTCCCTCTGGAAACACCATATATTTT | CASSLGGPSGNTIYF
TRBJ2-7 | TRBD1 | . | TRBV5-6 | TGTGCCAGCAGCTCCGGACAGGGTTTCTACGAGCAGTACTTC | CASSSGQGFYEQYF
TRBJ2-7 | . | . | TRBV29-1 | TGCAGCGTTGTTTGGCAGGGGTACGAGCAGTACTTC | CSVVWQGYEQYF
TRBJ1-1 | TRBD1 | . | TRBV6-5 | TGTGCCAGCAGTTACTCGGGGACAGGAATCACTGAAGCTTTCTTT | CASSYSGTGITEAFF
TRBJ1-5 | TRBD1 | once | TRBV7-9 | TGTGCCAGCAGCACGGGACAGGGGGCCTTTTTTAATCAGCCCCAGCATTTT | CASSTGQGAFFNQPQHF
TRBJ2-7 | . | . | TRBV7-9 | TGTGCCAGCAGCTTAGCGGGCAGGTATCCCGAGCAGTACTTC | CASSLAGRYPEQYF
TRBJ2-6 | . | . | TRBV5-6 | TGTGCCAGCAGCTTTCCTCCCAGGGGCTCTGGGGCCAACGTCCTGACTTTC | CASSFPPRGSGANVLTF
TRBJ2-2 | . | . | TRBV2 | TGTGCCAGCAGTGACAGGCTGAACACCGGGGAGCTGTTTTTT | CASSDRLNTGELFF
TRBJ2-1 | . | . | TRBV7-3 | TGTGCCAGCAGCTTATCTGTGGGCCGCACCGTTGAGCAGTTCTTC | CASSLSVGRTVEQFF
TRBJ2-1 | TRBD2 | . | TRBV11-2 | TGTGCCAGCACCCTATCAGCGGGAAGAATGACTGAGCAGTTCTTC | CASTLSAGRMTEQFF
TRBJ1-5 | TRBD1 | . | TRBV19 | TGTGCCAGTAGCTCGACAGGGGGCGGAGGTCAGCCCCAGCATTTT | CASSSTGGGGQPQHF
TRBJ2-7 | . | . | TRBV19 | TGTGCCAGTAGTATCCGGCCAGGGGGGTCGTACGAGCAGTACTTC | CASSIRPGGSYEQYF